The 24 T cell receptor beta chains below all came from one sample that was sequenced in a study of T cells in Graves' hyperthyroidism and ophthalmopathy. Amplification targeted TCR beta CDR3 regions from RNA transcripts. The HTBI primer set drove a first-round RT-PCR of the TCR CDR3. TCRdb ran MiXCR on the multiplex PCR reads and lists one entry per CDR3 protein. The table lists hundreds of thousands of distinct CDR3 sequences, roughly 37% of them singletons, with 7.5% to 9.5% in the top ten. The sequenced sample consisted of blood. All receptors come from a man aged 18 to 29 with Graves' hyperthyroidism.

At least ten counts were recorded for this clonotype. The chain joins TRBV20-1 to TRBJ1-1; D is possibly TRBD1 (6 bases). Trimming removed 1 base from V and 5 bases from J, with 14 bases in between. The CDR3 is made up of 14 amino acids. From germline, CDR1 is DFQATT and CDR2 SNEGSKA (reference sequence). The CDR3 protein is CSARAQGVRTEAFF. The DNA of the CDR3 is TGCAGTGCTAGAGCACAGGGTGTGAGGACTGAAGCTTTCTTT.

This clonotype was observed a handful of times. V is TRBV6-1 and J is TRBJ1-1, with no clear D. The germline gives CDR1 MNHNS, CDR2 SASEGT. V was clipped by 6 bases and J by 4 bases, with 9 bases between them. The CDR3 is 12 residues long. CDR3 protein: CASRGLLTEAFF. In DNA, the CDR3 is TGTGCCAGCAGAGGACTCCTCACTGAAGCTTTCTTT.

This clonotype was seen repeatedly, ten times or more. One junction end disagrees with the germline gene, perhaps due to a read error. V and J are TRBV2 and TRBJ2-7; 9 nucleotides agree with TRBD1. CDR3 size: 14 residues. Germline V CDR1 and CDR2: SNHLY, FYNNEI. CDR3 coding DNA: TGTGCCAGTAGTGCCGGGACAGGGATCTACGAGCAGTACTTC. It yields the protein CASSAGTGIYEQYF.

V usage is TRBV7-9 and J usage is TRBJ2-7, with TRBD1 matching 7 bases. V trimming: 2 bases; J trimming: 6 bases; junction bases outside the gene matches: 7. The germline gives CDR1 SEHNR, CDR2 FQNEAQ (reference sequence). The CDR3 is 14 amino acids. The CDR3 bases are TGTGCCAGCAGCTTAACGACAGGGAGTCGCGAGCAGTACTTC. It is translated as CASSLTTGSREQYF.

This clonotype was detected only a few times. The chain links TRBV12-3 or TRBV12-4 to TRBJ1-3; tentative D call: TRBD1 (5 bases). This CDR3 is 14 amino acids long. Trimming left V 7 bases short and J 2 bases short, with 12 bases between. DNA of the CDR3: TGTGCCAGCAACCCCGGGGGGACTGGAAACACCATATATTTT. Translated: CASNPGGTGNTIYF.

This clonotype was counted a few times. The rearrangement links TRBV19 to TRBJ2-7; D might be TRBD2 (6 bases). CDR3 length: 15 amino acids. Trimming removed 2 bases from V and 1 base from J, with 12 bases in between. Per the germline V gene, CDR1 is LNHDA and CDR2 is SQIVND (reference sequence). CDR3 DNA sequence: TGTGCCAGTAGTATAACTAGCAGTTCTTCCTACGAGCAGTACTTC. Translating it yields CASSITSSSSYEQYF. Based on the CDR3 plus reference TRBV19 and TRBJ2-7, the full variable domain is DGGITQSPKYLFRKEGQNVTLSCEQNLNHDAMYWYRQDPGQGLRLIYYSQIVNDFQKGDIAEGYSVSREKKESFPLTVTSAQKNPTAFYLCASSITSSSSYEQYFGPGTRLTVT.

The chain employs TRBV11-2 and TRBJ2-7, with D perhaps TRBD1 (6 bases). V was clipped by 5 bases and J by 2 bases, with 13 bases between them. Germline CDR1 reads SGHAT; CDR2 reads FQNNGV. The CDR3 runs to 14 residues. The CDR3 spells CASSQGHYTYEQYF. DNA of the CDR3: TGTGCCAGCAGCCAGGGACATTATACCTACGAGCAGTACTTC.

The rearrangement links TRBV2 to TRBJ2-2, with 8 bases identical to TRBD1. This CDR3 has 14 amino acids. Trimming cost V 4 bases and J 3 bases; bases outside gene matches: 1. Germline CDR1 is SNHLY and CDR2 is FYNNEI. In nucleotides, the CDR3 is TGTGCCAGCAGTGGGGGACAGGACACCGGGGAGCTGTTTTTT. This translates into CASSGGQDTGELFF.

This clonotype showed up many times. This chain joins TRBV2 and TRBJ2-5; 14 bases align to TRBD2. The germline V gene has CDR1 SNHLY and CDR2 FYNNEI. CDR3 size: 16 residues. The trim removed 6 bases at V and 5 bases at J, leaving 8 bases unmatched. In DNA, the CDR3 is TGTGCCAGCAGGGTAGGGACTAGCGGGAGTGTCGAGACCCAGTACTTC. Protein product: CASRVGTSGSVETQYF.

The genes are TRBV11-1 and TRBJ2-7; D gene uncertain. This CDR3 is 12 amino acids long. Germline V gene sequence: CDR1 SGHAT, CDR2 FQDESV (reference sequence). V lost 4 bases and J 8 bases, leaving 12 bases between the germline ends. DNA for the CDR3: TGTGCCAGCAGCTCATTAACCGGCAAGCAGTACTTC. This sequence encodes CASSSLTGKQYF.

In its sample, this clonotype was seen a few times. CDR3 sequence: CASSHGQIANTEAFF. The CDR3 DNA reads as TGCGCCAGCAGCCATGGACAGATCGCGAACACTGAAGCTTTCTTT. The genes are TRBV4-3 and TRBJ1-1, with a tentative D call TRBD1 (6 bases). Trimming pared 3 bases from V and 1 base from J, leaving 12 bases between. This CDR3 is built from 15 residues. Germline V gene sequence: CDR1 LGHNA, CDR2 YSLEER.

A note on this clonotype: This may arise from a read error, as a much more abundant clone is one base away. The chain carries TRBV7-9 and TRBJ1-1; possible D gene TRBD1, 5 bases. Trimming shortened V by 5 bases and J by 7 bases, and 14 bases separated the two germline ends. In germline, CDR1 is SEHNR, CDR2 FQNEAQ (reference sequence). The CDR3 loop spans 13 amino acids. The CDR3 reads CASSGETRGEAFF. The CDR3 nucleotides read TGTGCCAGCAGCGGCGAGACAAGGGGTGAAGCTTTCTTT.

The chain couples TRBV7-3 to TRBJ2-5; the D gene is possibly TRBD2 (6 bases). The CDR3 has 16 residues. CDR1 and CDR2 from the germline V gene are SGHTA and FQGTGA. Trimming took off 5 bases at V and 5 bases at J, with 21 bases between the two ends. The CDR3 loop reads CASSPGSYGGGETQYF. The CDR3 DNA follows: TGTGCCAGCAGCCCGGGGAGTTACGGAGGAGGGGAGACCCAGTACTTC.

This clonotype was detected many times. The J gene is TRBJ1-5, the V gene TRBV4-1, with D unresolved. Trimming pared 1 base from V and 7 bases from J, leaving 8 bases between. Germline V gene sequence: CDR1 MGHRA, CDR2 YSYEKL. The CDR3 length is 13 residues. CDR3 sequence (DNA): TGCGCCAGCAGCCAAGGTCCTGGGCAGCCCCAGCATTTT. Protein product: CASSQGPGQPQHF.

At least ten counts were recorded for this clonotype. The chain employs TRBV7-2 and TRBJ1-4; D ambiguous. The ends were cut back, 1 base at V and 2 bases at J, with 5 bases in the middle. Germline values: CDR1 SGHTA, CDR2 FQGNSA. The CDR3 is 14 residues long. CDR3 amino acids: CASSLGGTNEKLFF. CDR3 DNA: TGTGCCAGCAGCTTAGGAGGGACTAATGAAAAACTGTTTTTT.

This clonotype was recorded many times. V and J are TRBV10-3 and TRBJ2-5; D remains ambiguous. Looked up from germline, CDR1 is ENHRY and CDR2 is SYGVKD. The CDR3 is 12 amino acids. Trimming shortened V by 6 bases and J by 4 bases, and 9 bases separated the two germline ends. This chain's CDR3 is CAISEPPETQYF. The CDR3 nucleotides are TGTGCCATCAGCGAGCCCCCAGAGACCCAGTACTTC.

This clonotype was observed a few times. The CDR3 coding sequence is TGTGCCAGCAGATCCCCCCGGGACAAGAACACTGAAGCTTTCTTT. The encoded protein is CASRSPRDKNTEAFF. The rearrangement joins TRBV6-6 to TRBJ1-1; D may be TRBD1 (6 bases). This CDR3 has 15 residues. V was clipped by 6 bases and J by 1 base, with 15 bases between them. CDR1 and CDR2 (germline): MNHNY, SVGAGI (reference sequence).

This clonotype was detected only once. Possible read error: a much larger clone is one base away. The rearrangement joins TRBV10-3 to TRBJ1-1; D perhaps matches TRBD1 (6 bases). This CDR3 has 15 amino acids. V lost 4 bases and J 4 bases, leaving 16 bases between the germline ends. Germline CDR1 reads ENHRY; CDR2 reads SYGVKD. The CDR3 region has the DNA TGTGCCATCAGTGCGTCTCTGCTGGGGGCCACTGAAGCTTTCTTT. It codes for CAISASLLGATEAFF.

The chain is built from TRBV14 and TRBJ1-3, with D maybe TRBD1 (5 bases). Trimming removed 6 bases from V and 7 bases from J, with 19 bases in between. Germline CDR1 is SGHDN and CDR2 is FVKESK. The CDR3 runs to 15 residues. The CDR3 loop is CASSYSGSPGNTIYF. DNA of the CDR3: TGTGCCAGCAGTTACTCGGGCTCTCCAGGGAACACCATATATTTT.

This clonotype was seen many times. The CDR3 spells CASSFGFANEKLFF. As DNA, the CDR3 is TGTGCCAGCAGCTTTGGGTTTGCTAATGAAAAACTGTTTTTT. The chain joins TRBV7-9 to TRBJ1-4, with D uncertain. Deletions cut 3 bases from V and 3 bases from J, with 8 bases between. The CDR3 contains 14 residues. The germline gives CDR1 SEHNR, CDR2 FQNEAQ (reference sequence). The full variable domain, rest sourced from reference TRBV7-9 and TRBJ1-4, is DTGVSQNPRHKITKRGQNVTFRCDPISEHNRLYWYRQTLGQGPEFLTYFQNEAQLEKSRLLSDRFSAERPKGSFSTLEIQRTEQGDSAMYLCASSFGFANEKLFFGSGTQLSVL.

This clonotype was seen only a few times. V gene TRBV2 combines with J gene TRBJ2-7; TRBD2 might be the D (6 bases). CDR1 and CDR2 (germline): SNHLY, FYNNEI. Between the trimmed V and J ends, which lost 3 bases and 5 bases, there was a span of 14 bases. The CDR3 loop spans 14 amino acids. In nucleotides, the CDR3 is TGTGCCAGCAGTGATCTCGGGAGCTGGCACGAGCAGTACTTC. It codes for CASSDLGSWHEQYF.

This clonotype was seen ten or more times. J is TRBJ2-7 and V is TRBV9, with D maybe TRBD1 (6 bases). The CDR3 extends over 14 amino acids. Germline V gene sequence: CDR1 SGDLS, CDR2 YYNGEE. The V end lost 3 bases, the J end lost 2 bases, and 12 bases lay between the germline ends. This CDR3 is CASSASGTTYEQYF. CDR3 bases: TGTGCCAGCAGCGCCTCCGGGACAACCTACGAGCAGTACTTC. Drawing the rest from reference TRBV9 and TRBJ2-7, the complete variable domain is DSGVTQTPKHLITATGQRVTLRCSPRSGDLSVYWYQQSLDQGLQFLIQYYNGEERAKGNILERFSAQQFPDLHSELNLSSLELGDSALYFCASSASGTTYEQYFGPGTRLTVT.

This clonotype has ten or more counts. The chain carries TRBV7-2 and TRBJ2-5; D gene ambiguous. Trimming stripped 1 base from V and 3 bases from J, with 9 bases between. The CDR3 loop spans 14 amino acids. Germline V lookup: CDR1 SGHTA, CDR2 FQGNSA. The CDR3 DNA is TGTGCCAGCAGCTTAGTAGGTCGAAAAGAGACCCAGTACTTC. Translation: CASSLVGRKETQYF.

This chain links TRBV10-3 with TRBJ2-7, with D possibly being TRBD1 or TRBD2 (5 bases each). The DNA end lines up better with TRBJ2-5; the J call may be wrong. The CDR3 contains 13 residues. Germline V gene sequence: CDR1 ENHRY, CDR2 SYGVKD. The CDR3 sequence is CAIPDGTGETQYF. The CDR3 DNA sequence: TGTGCCATCCCGGACGGGACGGGGGAGACCCAGTACTTC.